What follows are 20 T cell receptor beta chains derived from one specimen sequenced in a study of T cell changes during pregnancy in multiple sclerosis. Profiling relied on immunoSEQ multiplex PCR, and the TCRdb table lists in-frame clones only, not all of them. Of tens of thousands of clones in the sample, roughly 92% were seen once. The sample consisted of peripheral blood, taken in the second trimester of pregnancy. The receptors originated from a female donor with multiple sclerosis, enrolled in a pregnancy study.

Comment on this clone: The same CDR3 can be traced to other DNA sequences in this sample. V and J are TRBV5-1 and TRBJ2-1, with 14 positions matching TRBD2. Trimming at V came to 0 bases and at J to 4 bases, leaving 3 bases not matched to a gene. CDR1 SGHRS and CDR2 YFSETQ come from the germline V gene. This CDR3 has 17 amino acids. DNA of the CDR3: TGCGCCAGCAGCTTGGACGGACTAGCGGGAGGTTACAATGAGCAGTTCTTC. Translation gives CASSLDGLAGGYNEQFF.

This chain uses TRBV11-3 with TRBJ1-2; a possible D gene is TRBD1 (6 bases). Germline V gene lookup returns CDR1 SGHNT and CDR2 YENEEA. The CDR3 extends over 13 amino acids. V was shortened by 5 bases and J by 5 bases, with 12 bases between the two germline ends. Here the CDR3 DNA reads TGTGCCAGCAGCCCCGGACAGTCTTATGGCTACACCTTC. It is translated as CASSPGQSYGYTF.

This clone was picked up one time. CDR3 residues: CASSLGSVNEQFF. The CDR3 nucleotides are TGTGCCAGCAGCTTAGGTTCCGTAAATGAGCAGTTCTTC. The chain links TRBV7-6 to TRBJ2-1, with no clear D. In germline, CDR1 is SGHVS, CDR2 FNYEAQ. V shed 1 base and J shed 7 bases, with 8 bases lying between them. This CDR3 is 13 amino acids long.

V gene TRBV2 combines with J gene TRBJ2-1; possible D gene TRBD2, 6 bases. The CDR3 is 16 amino acids. Germline V gene lookup returns CDR1 SNHLY and CDR2 FYNNEI. V was shortened by 4 bases and J by 8 bases, with 21 bases between the two germline ends. This chain's CDR3 is CASSVFRDFMSDEQFF. In DNA form, the CDR3 reads TGTGCCAGCAGTGTCTTCCGGGACTTTATGTCCGATGAGCAGTTCTTC.

The V and J genes are TRBV2 and TRBJ2-2, with 8 bases that match TRBD1. This CDR3 has 18 amino acids. J lost 0 bases, V lost 8 bases, and 14 bases had no gene match. Per the germline V gene, CDR1 is SNHLY and CDR2 is FYNNEI. DNA of the CDR3: TGTGCCAGCGTACAGGGGGTAGGGCAGTCCGCGAACACCGGGGAGCTGTTTTTT. It is translated as CASVQGVGQSANTGELFF.

J is TRBJ2-7 and V is TRBV7-9; D gene uncertain. CDR3 length: 14 residues. V lost 4 bases, J lost 0 bases, and 10 bases lay in between. Per the germline V gene, CDR1 is SEHNR and CDR2 is FQNEAQ (reference sequence). CDR3 protein: CASSSSMSSYEQYF. As DNA, the CDR3 is TGTGCCAGCAGCTCTTCCATGAGCTCCTACGAGCAGTACTTC.

The chain combines TRBV27 with TRBJ2-5; the match to TRBD2 covers 11 bases. The V segment lost 5 bases and the J segment 1 base; nucleotides outside the gene matches: 9. The germline CDR1 and CDR2 sequences are MNHEY and SMNVEV (reference sequence). The CDR3 loop spans 17 amino acids. CDR3: CASSRLAGSPPQETQYF. In DNA, the CDR3 is TGTGCCAGCAGTCGACTAGCGGGGAGTCCACCCCAAGAGACCCAGTACTTC.

V and J are TRBV10-3 and TRBJ2-5; D might be TRBD1 (6 bases). Trimming removed 6 bases at V and 2 bases at J, with 16 bases between. The germline gives CDR1 ENHRY, CDR2 SYGVKD. This CDR3 contains 15 residues. CDR3 nucleotide sequence: TGTGCCATCAGGAACAGGGTAGGGGTTCAAGAGACCCAGTACTTC. This sequence encodes CAIRNRVGVQETQYF.

The chain links TRBV4-3 to TRBJ2-5; 13 bases match TRBD2. CDR1 and CDR2 (germline): LGHNA, YSLEER. Trimming cost V 0 bases and J 4 bases; bases outside gene matches: 2. This CDR3 is 16 amino acids long. This chain's CDR3 is CASSQELAGGPETQYF. CDR3 coding DNA: TGCGCCAGCAGCCAAGAACTAGCGGGGGGGCCAGAGACCCAGTACTTC.

V gene TRBV7-2 combines with J gene TRBJ2-1, with unresolved D. CDR1 and CDR2 from the germline V gene are SGHTA and FQGNSA. The length of the CDR3 is 15 residues. Trimming pared 6 bases from V and 0 bases from J, leaving 12 bases between. The DNA of the CDR3 is TGTGCCAGCAGTTTCTGGAGTGGCTCCTACAATGAGCAGTTCTTC. This sequence encodes CASSFWSGSYNEQFF.

This clone appeared once. The chain recombines TRBV4-3 with TRBJ1-3; no clear D. This CDR3 is 13 amino acids long. Germline-derived CDR1 and CDR2 are LGHNA and YSLEER. V gave up 0 bases and J gave up 3 bases, with 3 bases separating them. CDR3 in DNA: TGCGCCAGCAGCCAAGATCGTGGAAACACCATATATTTT. This translates into CASSQDRGNTIYF.

This chain connects TRBV28 to TRBJ2-7; a weak D match, TRBD2 (6 bases). This CDR3 is built from 17 residues. Per the germline V gene, CDR1 is MDHEN and CDR2 is SYDVKM. V lost 8 bases and J lost 4, with 27 bases in between. The CDR3 protein is CASSSGVGRGRDYEQYF. The CDR3 nucleotides read TGTGCCAGCTCGTCCGGAGTGGGGAGAGGGCGGGATTACGAGCAGTACTTC.

V and J are TRBV27 and TRBJ1-1; TRBD1 might be the D (5 bases). Germline V gives CDR1 MNHEY, CDR2 SMNVEV (reference sequence). V lost 4 bases, J lost 0 bases, and 6 bases lay in between. The CDR3 sequence is 13 residues long. Written as DNA, the CDR3 is TGTGCCAGCAGTTGGGGGGTGAACACTGAAGCTTTCTTT. Its protein product is CASSWGVNTEAFF.

The chain employs TRBV5-1 and TRBJ2-1; D is possibly TRBD2 (5 bases). The CDR3 extends over 14 amino acids. The V gene lost 0 bases and the J gene lost 8 bases, with 12 bases spanning the gap. CDR1 is SGHRS and CDR2 is YFSETQ in the germline V gene. DNA of the CDR3: TGCGCCAGCAGCTTGGAGCTAGCTCAGCATGAGCAGTTCTTC. It translates to CASSLELAQHEQFF. Using reference TRBV5-1 and TRBJ2-1 for the parts outside the CDR3, the full variable domain is KAGVTQTPRYLIKTRGQQVTLSCSPISGHRSVSWYQQTPGQGLQFLFEYFSETQRNKGNFPGRFSGRQFSNSRSEMNVSTLELGDSALYLCASSLELAQHEQFFGPGTRLTVL.

The chain combines TRBV4-2 with TRBJ1-5, with 7 positions matching TRBD1. The CDR3 spans 16 residues. The germline V gene has CDR1 LGHNA and CDR2 YNFKEQ. Losses at the gene ends were 0 bases for V and 1 base for J; bases not matched to a gene: 3. In DNA, the CDR3 is TGTGCCAGCAGCCAAGAAACAGGGGCAAGCAATCAGCCCCAGCATTTT. Translation gives CASSQETGASNQPQHF.

CDR3 sequence: CASSLKGVLNTEAFF. CDR3 bases: TGTGCCAGCAGCTTAAAGGGGGTATTGAACACTGAAGCTTTCTTT. The chain combines TRBV7-2 with TRBJ1-1; a weak D match, TRBD1 (6 bases). Trimming took off 2 bases at V and 0 bases at J, with 10 bases between the two ends. The CDR3 totals 15 residues. The germline V gene has CDR1 SGHTA and CDR2 FQGNSA.

The chain has TRBV9 and TRBJ2-1; 7 bases are shared with TRBD2. CDR1 SGDLS and CDR2 YYNGEE come from the germline V gene. This CDR3 has 15 amino acids. The trim removed 0 bases at V and 8 bases at J, leaving 8 bases unmatched. In DNA form, the CDR3 reads TGTGCCAGCAGCGTAGGTGGGAGGGCAGACCATGAGCAGTTCTTC. It yields the protein CASSVGGRADHEQFF.

This clone was recorded once. The chain has TRBV5-6 and TRBJ1-1; 7 nucleotides align to TRBD1. There are 14 residues in the CDR3. V shed 0 bases and J 6 bases; nucleotides not matched to a gene: 5. In germline, CDR1 is SGHDT, CDR2 YYEEEE. The CDR3 DNA sequence: TGTGCCAGCAGCTTGGCAGGGGGAGAGGCTGAAGCTTTCTTT. This translates into CASSLAGGEAEAFF.

The genes are TRBV11-2 and TRBJ2-7; 8 bases line up with TRBD2. Per germline, CDR1 SGHAT and CDR2 FQNNGV. J was trimmed by 1 base and V by 2 bases; bases with no gene match: 4. The CDR3 runs to 15 residues. The CDR3 bases are TGTGCCAGCAGCTTACAGCGGGGGCCTTCCTACGAGCAGTACTTC. Protein product: CASSLQRGPSYEQYF.

The chain has TRBV4-3 and TRBJ2-7, with 8 positions matching TRBD2. This CDR3 has 14 amino acids. Germline V gene data show CDR1 as LGHNA and CDR2 as YSLEER. V lost 1 base and J lost 2; bases outside the gene matches: 1. The chain's CDR3 is CASSQGRGAYEQYF. DNA for the CDR3: TGCGCCAGCAGCCAAGGGCGGGGGGCCTACGAGCAGTACTTC.